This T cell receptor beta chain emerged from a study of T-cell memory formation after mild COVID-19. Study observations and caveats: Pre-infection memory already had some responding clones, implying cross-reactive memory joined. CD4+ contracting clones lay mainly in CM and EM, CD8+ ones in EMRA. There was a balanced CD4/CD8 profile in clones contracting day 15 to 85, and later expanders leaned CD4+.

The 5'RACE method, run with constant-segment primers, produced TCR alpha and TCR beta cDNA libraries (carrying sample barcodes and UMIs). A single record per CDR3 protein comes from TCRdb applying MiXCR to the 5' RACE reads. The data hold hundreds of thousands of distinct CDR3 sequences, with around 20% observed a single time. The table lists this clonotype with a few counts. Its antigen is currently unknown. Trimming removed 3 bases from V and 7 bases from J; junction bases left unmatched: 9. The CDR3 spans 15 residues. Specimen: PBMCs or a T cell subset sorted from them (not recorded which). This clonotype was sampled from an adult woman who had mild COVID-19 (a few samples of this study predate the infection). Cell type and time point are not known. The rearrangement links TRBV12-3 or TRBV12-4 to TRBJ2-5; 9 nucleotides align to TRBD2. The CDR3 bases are TGTGCCAGCAGTTTCCGTAGCGGGGGTTTGGGGACCCAGTACTTC. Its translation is CASSFRSGGLGTQYF.